These 29 T cell receptor beta chains came from one sample sequenced in a study of CD8 T cells in ankylosing spondylitis. The study's findings and limits: What seemed typical of ankylosing spondylitis blood was a TCR beta motif built from several highly homologous variants.

A single record per CDR3 protein comes from TCRdb applying MiXCR to the 5' RACE reads. This table has around 450,000 distinct CDR3 sequences, roughly a quarter appearing once. These receptors lack a known antigen. Sample: blood, either unsorted or a sorted T cell fraction (not recorded which). The receptors here all came from a male donor with ankylosing spondylitis.

This chain links TRBV27 with TRBJ2-7; 12 bases map to TRBD2. The CDR3 has 17 residues. The germline gives CDR1 MNHEY, CDR2 SMNVEV (reference sequence). Losses at the gene ends were 6 bases for V and 1 base for J; bases not matched to a gene: 10. CDR3 nucleotide sequence: TGTGCCAGCAGATATAGGACTAGCGGGATATATTCCTACGAGCAGTACTTC. It encodes CASRYRTSGIYSYEQYF.

V is TRBV5-1 and J is TRBJ2-3, with 7 bases fitting TRBD1. This CDR3 comprises 15 residues. The J segment lost 1 base and the V segment lost 2 bases, leaving 4 bases of the junction unmatched. Germline V gene lookup returns CDR1 SGHRS and CDR2 YFSETQ. CDR3: CASSFDRAGTDTQYF. The DNA of the CDR3 is TGCGCCAGCAGCTTTGACAGGGCGGGCACAGATACGCAGTATTTT.

There are a few counts of this clonotype. The chain uses TRBV4-2 and TRBJ1-1; 7 bases align to TRBD1. V gave up 1 base and J gave up 0 bases; unmatched junction bases: 11. Looked up from germline, CDR1 is LGHNA and CDR2 is YNFKEQ. The CDR3 runs 18 residues. The CDR3 bases are TGTGCCAGCAGCCAAGGTGGGAGGGCAGGGGGGTTGAACACTGAAGCTTTCTTT. It codes for CASSQGGRAGGLNTEAFF.

This clonotype was counted a few times. This chain links TRBV29-1 with TRBJ1-5, with TRBD1 matching over 9 bases. This CDR3 has 16 residues. Germline CDR1 reads SQVTM; CDR2 reads ANQGSEA. V shed 5 bases and J 2 bases; nucleotides not matched to a gene: 10. Here the CDR3 DNA reads TGCAGCGTTCGGGACAGGGTAGGGGATGGCAATCAGCCCCAGCATTTT. This encodes CSVRDRVGDGNQPQHF.

This clonotype turned up a few times. This chain joins TRBV3-1 and TRBJ1-2; D is unclear. The V and J ends lost 1 base and 5 bases respectively, with 14 bases between them. Germline assignment: CDR1 LGHDT and CDR2 YNNKEL (reference sequence). CDR3 length equals 15 residues. The DNA of the CDR3 is TGTGCCAGCAGCCAAGCAGCCGCAGGAGGGTATGGCTACACCTTC. Translated: CASSQAAAGGYGYTF.

This clonotype was counted many times. The gene calls are TRBV11-2 and TRBJ1-2; weak D call: TRBD1 (6 bases). Looked up from germline, CDR1 is SGHAT and CDR2 is FQNNGV. Trimming shortened V by 0 bases and J by 0 bases, and 11 bases separated the two germline ends. The CDR3 runs 16 residues. CDR3 sequence reads: CASSLDWDTSNYGYTF. The CDR3 DNA sequence: TGTGCCAGCAGCTTAGATTGGGACACTTCTAACTATGGCTACACCTTC.

This clonotype was observed a few times. The chain recombines TRBV19 with TRBJ1-5; TRBD1 matches at 10 bases. There are 14 residues in the CDR3. CDR1 is LNHDA, CDR2 SQIVND, per germline (reference sequence). V was clipped by 11 bases and J by 5 bases; unmatched bases: 9. In nucleotides, the CDR3 is TGTGCCTGCTCGGAGACAGGGGGCTATCAGCCCCAGCATTTT. This gives the protein CACSETGGYQPQHF.

This clonotype was found a few times. V gene TRBV2 combines with J gene TRBJ1-4; 9 bases are a match to TRBD1. The CDR3 has 15 residues. Per the germline V gene, CDR1 is SNHLY and CDR2 is FYNNEI. V gave up 6 bases and J gave up 4 bases; unmatched junction bases: 6. This CDR3 reads CASSGQGLLNEKLFF. The CDR3, as DNA: TGTGCCAGCAGCGGACAGGGGCTCCTTAATGAAAAACTGTTTTTT.

The gene calls are TRBV7-2 and TRBJ2-1, with a tentative D call TRBD2 (6 bases). The V gene lost 1 base and the J gene lost 4 bases, with 20 bases spanning the gap. Germline values: CDR1 SGHTA, CDR2 FQGNSA. CDR3 length: 18 amino acids. CDR3 region: CASSLGPSTVAEYNEQFF. As DNA, the CDR3 is TGTGCCAGCAGCTTAGGGCCCTCCACGGTAGCGGAGTACAATGAGCAGTTCTTC.

V usage is TRBV12-3 or TRBV12-4 and J usage is TRBJ2-5, with a tentative D call TRBD2 (5 bases). CDR3 length: 14 residues. V was trimmed by 5 bases and J by 4 bases, leaving 14 bases between them. The CDR3 protein is CASSPGNSLETQYF. The CDR3 DNA is TGTGCCAGCAGTCCCGGGAATTCTTTAGAGACCCAGTACTTC.

A few counts support this clonotype. The chain has TRBV2 and TRBJ1-1; weak D call: TRBD1 (6 bases). This CDR3 region has 13 residues. CDR1 and CDR2 (germline): SNHLY, FYNNEI. The ends were cut back, 4 bases at V and 11 bases at J, with 17 bases in the middle. CDR3 protein: CASSAAGVFVAFF. The DNA for the CDR3 is TGTGCCAGCAGTGCGGCAGGGGTATTCGTGGCTTTCTTT.

This clonotype showed up just a few times. J is TRBJ1-2 and V is TRBV4-2; 9 bases align to TRBD1. V lost 5 bases, J lost 2 bases, and 3 bases stayed unmatched. The CDR3 is made up of 14 amino acids. Germline CDR1 reads LGHNA; CDR2 reads YNFKEQ. The CDR3 sequence is CASSGGTGNYGYTF. The CDR3, as DNA: TGTGCCAGCAGCGGAGGGACAGGGAACTATGGCTACACCTTC.

This clonotype was counted once. The J gene is TRBJ1-1, the V gene TRBV5-1; 8 bases fit TRBD1. The ends lost 3 bases at V and 10 bases at J; junction bases unmatched: 20. In germline, CDR1 is SGHRS, CDR2 YFSETQ. The CDR3 sequence is 17 residues long. CDR3 DNA: TGCGCCAGCAGCTATCGCAATCCGGGACAGGAAGGTCGGGGAGCTTTCTTT. Translating it yields CASSYRNPGQEGRGAFF.

A few counts support this clonotype. V usage is TRBV15 and J usage is TRBJ2-1, with D unclear. Germline V gene data show CDR1 as LNHNV and CDR2 as YYDKDF (reference sequence). CDR3 length: 14 amino acids. Deletions cut 6 bases from V and 4 bases from J, with 13 bases between. CDR3 protein: CATSGPSPYNEQFF. The CDR3, as DNA: TGTGCCACCAGTGGGCCTTCCCCTTACAATGAGCAGTTCTTC.

V and J are TRBV3-1 and TRBJ2-3, with TRBD1 matching over 7 bases. Germline V CDR1 and CDR2: LGHDT, YNNKEL (reference sequence). V was clipped by 8 bases and J by 5 bases; unmatched bases: 13. This CDR3 contains 15 residues. The CDR3 sequence is CASRPTGAGKDTQYF. CDR3 coding DNA: TGTGCCAGCCGCCCCACAGGGGCAGGAAAAGATACGCAGTATTTT.

This clonotype was detected a few times. This chain links TRBV20-1 with TRBJ2-1; TRBD2 is a possible D gene (6 bases). V lost 0 bases to trimming and J lost 8 bases, with 20 bases between them. Per the germline V gene, CDR1 is DFQATT and CDR2 is SNEGSKA (reference sequence). This CDR3 contains 16 residues. Here the CDR3 DNA reads TGCAGTGCTAGAGATCGTGACCCTACGTCGGGAGATGAGCAGTTCTTC. This encodes CSARDRDPTSGDEQFF.

This clonotype was seen repeatedly, ten times or more. This chain joins TRBV18 and TRBJ2-5, with 8 bases lining up with TRBD2. Looked up from germline, CDR1 is KGHSH and CDR2 is LQKENI. J was trimmed by 5 bases and V by 4 bases; bases with no gene match: 12. The CDR3 contains 16 residues. The CDR3 DNA is TGTGCCAGCTCACGGGGAGCGGGAGCACCCTCGGAGACCCAGTACTTC. This codes for CASSRGAGAPSETQYF.

The chain has TRBV12-3 or TRBV12-4 and TRBJ2-4; maybe TRBD1 (6 bases). The CDR3 loop spans 14 amino acids. V gave up 3 bases and J gave up 6 bases, with 12 bases separating them. CDR3 in amino acids: CASSFGGQSNIQYF. DNA of the CDR3: TGTGCCAGCAGTTTTGGAGGACAGTCAAACATTCAGTACTTC.

In this sample, this clonotype turned up once. J is TRBJ2-3 and V is TRBV5-1, with 12 bases lining up with TRBD2. The length of the CDR3 is 15 residues. V lost 6 bases and J lost 4; bases outside the gene matches: 6. Germline CDR1 and CDR2: SGHRS and YFSETQ. The CDR3 sequence is CASTRLAGVADTQYF. The DNA for the CDR3 is TGCGCCAGCACAAGACTAGCGGGAGTTGCAGATACGCAGTATTTT.

This clonotype was seen only a few times. This chain joins TRBV27 and TRBJ2-5; a possible D gene is TRBD1 (6 bases). The CDR3 contains 15 residues. V shed 3 bases and J shed 4 bases, with 15 bases lying between them. From germline, CDR1 is MNHEY and CDR2 SMNVEV (reference sequence). CDR3 nucleotides: TGTGCCAGCAGTTTTTCGCGACAGGTACTAGAGACCCAGTACTTC. Amino acids: CASSFSRQVLETQYF.

This clonotype has more than one count but fewer than ten. V and J are TRBV5-1 and TRBJ2-2; 8 bases agree with TRBD1. The trim removed 4 bases at V and 4 bases at J, leaving 9 bases unmatched. Germline CDR1 and CDR2: SGHRS and YFSETQ. The CDR3 covers 16 residues. The chain's CDR3 is CASSTQTGAFTGELFF. For the CDR3, the DNA is TGCGCCAGCAGCACCCAGACAGGGGCGTTCACCGGGGAGCTGTTTTTT.

This clonotype was detected only a few times. This chain joins TRBV4-2 and TRBJ1-6, with TRBD1 as a possible D gene (6 bases). The germline CDR1 and CDR2 sequences are LGHNA and YNFKEQ. The CDR3 loop spans 15 amino acids. V shed 0 bases and J shed 8 bases, with 11 bases lying between them. Here the CDR3 DNA reads TGTGCCAGCAGCCAAGACAGGAACAGGGATTCACCCCTCCACTTT. Its protein product is CASSQDRNRDSPLHF.

This sequence joins TRBV12-3 or TRBV12-4 and TRBJ2-5; D gene ambiguous. With 3 bases removed from V and 4 bases from J, the gap between germline ends came to 9 bases. The CDR3 loop spans 13 amino acids. As DNA, the CDR3 is TGTGCCAGCAGTTTCCGGGTGGGAGAGACCCAGTACTTC. Translation gives CASSFRVGETQYF.

The table lists this clonotype with a few counts. V and J are TRBV5-1 and TRBJ2-2; tentative D call: TRBD1 (5 bases). The germline gives CDR1 SGHRS, CDR2 YFSETQ. Trimming took 6 bases from V and 4 from J, leaving 13 bases between them. The CDR3 spans 14 residues. The CDR3 coding sequence is TGCGCCAGCAAACCTACAGGTCCCACCGGGGAGCTGTTTTTT. Protein product: CASKPTGPTGELFF. The variable domain in full, completed from reference TRBV5-1 and TRBJ2-2, reads KAGVTQTPRYLIKTRGQQVTLSCSPISGHRSVSWYQQTPGQGLQFLFEYFSETQRNKGNFPGRFSGRQFSNSRSEMNVSTLELGDSALYLCASKPTGPTGELFFGEGSRLTVL.

The table lists this clonotype with a few counts. This chain links TRBV5-1 with TRBJ1-2, with unresolved D. V lost 0 bases and J 2 bases, leaving 8 bases between the germline ends. Germline V CDR1 and CDR2: SGHRS, YFSETQ. The CDR3 is made up of 14 amino acids. CDR3 DNA: TGCGCCAGCAGCTTGGGGCAGGTGAACTATGGCTACACCTTC. Amino acid sequence: CASSLGQVNYGYTF.

This clonotype was counted at least ten times. CDR3 nucleotide sequence: TGTGCCAGCAGCTTGCCCGGACAGGGATTATTGTCGACTGAAGCTTTCTTT. This codes for CASSLPGQGLLSTEAFF. This rearrangement joins TRBV5-6 to TRBJ1-1, with TRBD1 identical over 8 bases. Unmatched junction bases numbered 13, after V lost 1 base and J lost 5 bases. Germline V gene lookup returns CDR1 SGHDT and CDR2 YYEEEE. The CDR3 extends over 17 amino acids.

The chain employs TRBV15 and TRBJ2-1; TRBD1 matches at 7 bases. Germline CDR1 and CDR2: LNHNV and YYDKDF (reference sequence). V lost 3 bases to trimming and J lost 7 bases; unmatched junction nucleotides: 9. CDR3 length equals 15 residues. CDR3 nucleotides: TGTGCCACCAGCAGCTCGACAGGGTCGGGGAATGAGCAGTTCTTC. As protein: CATSSSTGSGNEQFF.

This chain links TRBV20-1 with TRBJ2-1; 7 nucleotides align to TRBD2. In germline, CDR1 is DFQATT, CDR2 SNEGSKA (reference sequence). The J segment lost 7 bases and the V segment lost 5 bases, leaving 17 bases of the junction unmatched. This CDR3 is built from 16 residues. The CDR3 coding sequence is TGCAGTGCTCTACCCCGTCTAGCGGTATTGATGAATGAGCAGTTCTTC. This sequence encodes CSALPRLAVLMNEQFF.

The chain employs TRBV12-3 or TRBV12-4 and TRBJ2-5; TRBD2 aligns across 8 bases. The V segment lost 8 bases and the J segment 4 bases; nucleotides outside the gene matches: 6. The length of the CDR3 is 13 residues. The DNA for the CDR3 is TGTGCCAGCTTGGTGGGACTAGGAGAGACCCAGTACTTC. Residues: CASLVGLGETQYF.